This note documents a single TCR beta chain sequence. Its target antigen remains unknown. There are no base qualities to consult, and no much larger clone falls within one base. In total, approximately 610 healthy bone marrow donors made up the cohort. At the time of sampling, all cohort members were nominally healthy, though unrecorded immune exposures were likely present. The donor was CMV seropositive and was included in the group of 289 seropositive cohort members. A peripheral blood sample was provided by each donor, and peripheral blood mononuclear cells were used for TCR beta sequencing. The Qiagen DNeasy Blood Extraction Kit was used to extract genomic DNA from the blood cell samples. These data originate in a study of cytomegalovirus exposure and HLA in healthy donors (dated by TCRdb to about 2017). Notes on the research overall: According to an earlier analysis of 587 of the donors, 150 million to 200 million T cells yielded some 120 million unique TCR beta sequences and about 300 Gb of sequence data. An early release covering just under 650 HLA-typed donors comprised about 320 gigabases of sequencing data and around 80 million unique TCR sequences. Of the roughly 400 genotyped donors, less than 85% were placed in the genetic ancestry cluster associated with self-reported Caucasian donors. The study aimed to test whether signatures of past pathogen exposure could be identified by cataloging public T cell receptors. The T cell repertoires of some 670 subjects were profiled by immunosequencing and related to cytomegalovirus serostatus. Along with the roughly 710-subject first cohort, a separate validation cohort of over a hundred different subjects was used. To predict cytomegalovirus infection status, the study combined high-throughput TCR immunosequencing, statistical association of individual TCRs with disease status, and machine learning. A later analysis re-examined previously published TCR beta repertoires from 610 or so donors and added high-resolution HLA genotyping to investigate patterns of TCR occurrence. The later analysis used no new phenotypic data to find candidate immune exposures, relying instead on TCR beta sequences and their occurrence across donors. To decide whether each TCR beta V gene segment behaved as functional or pseudogenic, an earlier analysis of approximately 590 of the donors relied on high-throughput TCR beta sequencing. Donor age, sex, ethnicity and CMV serostatus were collected together with the repertoire data. A later genetic analysis used genome-wide SNP genotypes for about 60% of the roughly 700 donors, treating that subset as a discovery cohort. All discovery cohort repertoires had been generated using a single sequencing platform. HLA typing covered class I and class II loci at four-digit resolution. Typing coverage differed by locus: A, B, C, DRB1 and DQB1 were typed in roughly 620-640 donors, DQA1 in 522, DPA1 in 606, and DPB1 in 450 to 490. Because of strong linkage in the cohort, 4 to 6 DR-DQ haplotypes were treated as single units for association and clustering. Among a few hundred genotyped donors of the cohort, an average of around 240,000 unique TCR beta nucleotide sequences were sequenced per donor, roughly 18% of them non-productive.

Via the germline V gene (reference sequence), CDR1 is LNHDA and CDR2 SQIVND. V has 1 base trimmed and J has 0 bases trimmed; junction bases matching no gene number 6. Counted from cysteine to phenylalanine, this CDR3 has 19 amino acids. Kept here is only the CDR3 DNA, which spans 57 bases and is read in frame from base 1. Libraries came from the immunoSEQ multiplex PCR assay. For the multiplex PCR, a mixture combining 60 forward primers for TCR Vbeta segments and 13 reverse primers for TCR Jbeta segments was used. Amplification of the CDR3 region of rearranged TCR beta genes was performed with a multiplex PCR assay on genomic DNA. The Illumina HiSeq System was used to sequence the amplified TCR beta libraries as 87-base-pair reads. On the authors' methods: A later analysis tallied some 79 million unique TCR beta chains across the approximately 670 repertoires, and 10 million to 11 million of those chains were shared by two or more donors. A nearest-neighbor algorithm error-corrected the raw reads and collapsed the reads into unique sequences, merging closely related sequences to remove PCR and sequencing errors. To assign V, D and J gene segments, CDR3 sequences were aligned to IMGT reference sequences. For a sequence to be retained, a match of at least six nucleotides to both a V gene segment and a J gene segment was required. Rearrangements were called productive when the CDR3 lacked stop codons and stayed in frame with V and J; all others were non-productive. Following IMGT convention, CDR3 was defined as the stretch from the second conserved V-encoded cysteine to the conserved J-encoded phenylalanine. In an earlier analysis of approximately 500 of the donors, sequences lacking an unambiguous match to a single V gene segment were excluded. In an earlier analysis of approximately 590 of the donors, V segments were called functional above 56.7% productive rearrangements and were called segregating when the between-donor standard deviation exceeded 5%. A statistical classification framework was built for diagnosing cytomegalovirus status from the catalog of TCR beta chain sequences. In a later analysis, V and J genes were assigned by comparing TCR nucleotide sequences against IMGT/GENE-DB human TR gene sequences. The TCRdist pipeline was used in a later analysis to assign CDR3 sequences and most-parsimonious VDJ recombination scenarios. In a later analysis, each TCR beta chain was defined by its CDR3 amino acid sequence together with its V-gene family, and reads without a unique V-gene family were excluded. As a way to deal with suspected cross-contamination and a sequencing artifact, a later analysis dropped approximately 590 nucleotide sequences that were highly shared and had low generation probability. A later analysis calculated a clonal expansion index for each public chain from normalized within-repertoire ranks of inferred template counts. A later analysis computed generation probabilities with a VDJ recombination model fitted to out-of-frame rearrangements, and checked the results against IGoR. Hypergeometric tests were used in a later analysis to score TCR-TCR, TCR-HLA and TCR-CMV co-occurrence, with a repertoire-size bias correction applied to the TCR pairs. To estimate false discovery rates, a later analysis permuted the HLA or CMV assignments 20 times. In a later analysis, co-occurring TCRs were grouped with DBSCAN, and TCRdist sequence similarity was added when clustering was performed within HLA-allele-positive subsets. Co-occurrence clustering excluded repertoires with fewer than 30,000 or more than 120,000 public chains, plus five with anomalous nucleotide sharing. TCRdb stores this immuneACCESS table with in-frame sequences only. Part of the clones is absent; in the studies checked, under half of the shortfall reflects unresolved V genes, and no reason is known for the rest. The V and J calls and clone size are taken from that table; D and trimming were inferred from the DNA. For this sample there are about 260,000 clones; just under 85% appear just once. Clones ranked in the top ten supply 2% to 2.5% of the sample.

General conclusions and limits of the study: In the study, some 180 TCR beta chains were listed as associated with cytomegalovirus. Broadly in line with IMGT annotations, most TCR beta V segments showed up in productive rearrangements about 87% or about 30% of the time in an earlier analysis of a few hundred of the donors. A further reported finding was that TCR beta sequences accurately predicted the HLA-A and HLA-B alleles for most subjects in the first cohort. Because HLA typing was unavailable for some donors at each locus, only the typed subset was used in association tests. Because the 87-base-pair reads could not distinguish some IMGT-functional V segments, including TRBV6-2 and TRBV6-3, those segments were excluded. In this cohort, only TCR beta chains were sequenced, and detectable features were limited by the absence of alpha or paired-chain data. In a later analysis, the rate of TCR association differed among HLA loci, with DRB1 alleles having the most associated TCRs and HLA-C alleles having the fewest. In a later genetic analysis, fewer N-insertions in productive TCRs were reported among donors in an Asian-associated ancestry cluster than the approximately 710-donor mean. Presence/absence analyses assumed roughly uniform sequencing depth across donors, an assumption that may not hold. For the cohort, immune exposure information was limited to CMV serostatus. The classifier was reported to diagnose cytomegalovirus status with high specificity and sensitivity in both the original and validation cohorts. Most TCR sequences were seen in very few donors, while some public TCRs were found in many individuals. A later analysis associated about 18,000 TCR beta sequences with specific HLA alleles at a false discovery rate of 0.05. In vitro tests confirmed that three of the cytomegalovirus-associated TCR beta chains recognize cytomegalovirus antigens. A later analysis found that most CMV-associated TCR beta chains appeared HLA-restricted, with HLA associations seemingly driven largely by CMV exposure. Correlated functional status among segregating V segments might be attributable to linkage disequilibrium, but an unknown experimental factor could not be ruled out. When HLA alleles, especially DR and DQ, strongly co-occurred, attributing TCR associations to individual alleles was difficult. In a later analysis, several top co-occurrence clusters were reported to appear linked to parvovirus B19, influenza, CMV and Epstein-Barr virus. A cluster of highly shared sequence variants was judged likely to represent a technical artifact of the sequencing pipeline. In a later analysis, HLA-associated TCR beta chains showed more clonal expansion and lower generation probabilities than non-associated chains that were equally common. In a later genetic analysis, a missense DCLRE1C variant was associated with V-gene and J-gene trimming of TCR beta chains, and the association was replicated in an independent cohort. According to the authors, the approach could potentially be generalized to other disease states and immunological phenotypes. Roughly 17 rarely observed V segments, including chromosome 9 orphons, were excluded from the earlier analysis of about 500 of the donors because counts were too low.

Sample: PBMCs. The rearrangement joined TRBV19 to TRBJ2-4; TRBD2 lines up with 13 middle nucleotides. The TCR originated in a woman aged 40 to 55 in good health and CMV-seropositive. The sequence in DNA is TGTGCCAGTAGTATAGTGGGGACTAGCGGGAATTCAGCCAAAAACATTCAGTACTTC. The translation is CASSIVGTSGNSAKNIQYF.